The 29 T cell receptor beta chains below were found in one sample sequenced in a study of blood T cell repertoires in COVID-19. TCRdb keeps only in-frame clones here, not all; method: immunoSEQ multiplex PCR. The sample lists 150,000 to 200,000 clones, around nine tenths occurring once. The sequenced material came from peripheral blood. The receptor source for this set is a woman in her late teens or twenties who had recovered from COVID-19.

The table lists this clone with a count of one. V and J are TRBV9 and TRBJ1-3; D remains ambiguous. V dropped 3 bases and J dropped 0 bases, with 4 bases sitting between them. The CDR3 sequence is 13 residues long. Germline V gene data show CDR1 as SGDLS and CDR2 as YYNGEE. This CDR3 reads CASSASSGNTIYF. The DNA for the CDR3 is TGTGCCAGCAGCGCCTCCTCTGGAAACACCATATATTTT.

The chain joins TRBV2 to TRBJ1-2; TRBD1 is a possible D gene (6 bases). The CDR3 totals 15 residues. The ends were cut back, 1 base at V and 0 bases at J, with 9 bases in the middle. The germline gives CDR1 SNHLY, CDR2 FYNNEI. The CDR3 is CASSEERDTNYGYTF. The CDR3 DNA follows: TGTGCCAGCAGTGAAGAAAGGGACACTAACTATGGCTACACCTTC. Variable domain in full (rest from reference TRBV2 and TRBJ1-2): EPEVTQTPSHQVTQMGQEVILRCVPISNHLYFYWYRQILGQKVEFLVSFYNNEISEKSEIFDDQFSVERPDGSNFTLKIRSTKLEDSAMYFCASSEERDTNYGYTFGSGTRLTVV.

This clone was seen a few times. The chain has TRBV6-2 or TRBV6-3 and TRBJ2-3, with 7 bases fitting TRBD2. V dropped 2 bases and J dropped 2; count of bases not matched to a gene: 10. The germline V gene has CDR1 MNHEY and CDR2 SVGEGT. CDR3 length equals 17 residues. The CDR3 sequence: CASSYTSQSGVTDTQYF. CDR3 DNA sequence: TGTGCCAGCAGTTACACCTCCCAGAGCGGGGTCACAGATACGCAGTATTTT.

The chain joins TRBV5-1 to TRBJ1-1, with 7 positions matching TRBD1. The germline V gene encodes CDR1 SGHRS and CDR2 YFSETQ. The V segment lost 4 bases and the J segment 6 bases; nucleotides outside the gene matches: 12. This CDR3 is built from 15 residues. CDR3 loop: CASSRQTGDWAEAFF. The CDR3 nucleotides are TGCGCCAGCAGCAGACAAACAGGGGACTGGGCTGAAGCTTTCTTT.

The chain's CDR3 is CASKFLAGAYNEQFF. CDR3 nucleotide sequence: TGTGCCAGCAAGTTTCTAGCGGGAGCCTACAATGAGCAGTTCTTC. The rearrangement joins TRBV2 to TRBJ2-1, with 10 positions matching TRBD2. Germline CDR1 reads SNHLY; CDR2 reads FYNNEI. The CDR3 runs to 15 residues. Trimming cost V 7 bases and J 2 bases; bases outside gene matches: 5.

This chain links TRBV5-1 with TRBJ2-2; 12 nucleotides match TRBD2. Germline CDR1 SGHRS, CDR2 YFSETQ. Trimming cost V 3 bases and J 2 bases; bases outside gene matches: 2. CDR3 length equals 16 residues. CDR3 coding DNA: TGCGCCAGCAGCTGGGGACTAGCGGGCAACACCGGGGAGCTGTTTTTT. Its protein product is CASSWGLAGNTGELFF. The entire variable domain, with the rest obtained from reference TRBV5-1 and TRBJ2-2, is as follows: KAGVTQTPRYLIKTRGQQVTLSCSPISGHRSVSWYQQTPGQGLQFLFEYFSETQRNKGNFPGRFSGRQFSNSRSEMNVSTLELGDSALYLCASSWGLAGNTGELFFGEGSRLTVL.

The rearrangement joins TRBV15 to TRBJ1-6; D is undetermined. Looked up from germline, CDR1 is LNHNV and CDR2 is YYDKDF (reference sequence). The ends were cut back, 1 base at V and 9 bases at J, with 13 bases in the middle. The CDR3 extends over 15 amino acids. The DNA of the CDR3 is TGTGCCACCAGCAGAGGGACGGGAGAGGGTTCACCCCTCCACTTT. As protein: CATSRGTGEGSPLHF.

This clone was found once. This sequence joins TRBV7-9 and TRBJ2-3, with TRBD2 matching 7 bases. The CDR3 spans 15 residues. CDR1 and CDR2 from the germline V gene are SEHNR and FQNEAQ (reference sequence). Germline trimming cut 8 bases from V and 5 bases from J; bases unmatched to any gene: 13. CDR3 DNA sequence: TGTGCCAGCTGCCGTCAGCGGGGAACCCTAGATACGCAGTATTTT. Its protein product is CASCRQRGTLDTQYF.

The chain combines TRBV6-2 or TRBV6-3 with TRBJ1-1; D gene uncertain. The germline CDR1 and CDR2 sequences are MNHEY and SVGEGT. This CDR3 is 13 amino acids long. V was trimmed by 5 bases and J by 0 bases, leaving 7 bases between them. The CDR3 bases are TGTGCCAGCAGTCCGTTTTTGAACACTGAAGCTTTCTTT. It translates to CASSPFLNTEAFF.

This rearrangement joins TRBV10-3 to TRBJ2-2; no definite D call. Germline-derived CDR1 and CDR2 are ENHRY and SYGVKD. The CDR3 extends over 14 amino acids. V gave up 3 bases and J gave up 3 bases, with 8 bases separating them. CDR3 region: CAISDLRDTGELFF. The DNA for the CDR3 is TGTGCCATCAGTGATCTCCGGGACACCGGGGAGCTGTTTTTT.

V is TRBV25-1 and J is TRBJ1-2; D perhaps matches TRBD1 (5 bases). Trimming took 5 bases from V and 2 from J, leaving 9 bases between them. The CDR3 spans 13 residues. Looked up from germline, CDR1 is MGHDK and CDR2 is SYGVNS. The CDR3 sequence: CASSPDTNYGYTF. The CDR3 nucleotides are TGTGCCAGCAGTCCGGACACGAACTATGGCTACACCTTC.

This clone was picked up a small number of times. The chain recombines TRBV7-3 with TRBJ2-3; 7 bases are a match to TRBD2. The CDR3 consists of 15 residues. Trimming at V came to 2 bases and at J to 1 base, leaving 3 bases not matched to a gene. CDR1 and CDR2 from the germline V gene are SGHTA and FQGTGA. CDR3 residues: CASSLFAGGTDTQYF. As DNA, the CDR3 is TGTGCCAGCAGCTTATTTGCGGGGGGCACAGATACGCAGTATTTT. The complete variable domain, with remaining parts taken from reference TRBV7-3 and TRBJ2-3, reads GAGVSQTPSNKVTEKGKYVELRCDPISGHTALYWYRQSLGQGPEFLIYFQGTGAADDSGLPNDRFFAVRPEGSVSTLKIQRTERGDSAVYLCASSLFAGGTDTQYFGPGTRLTVL.

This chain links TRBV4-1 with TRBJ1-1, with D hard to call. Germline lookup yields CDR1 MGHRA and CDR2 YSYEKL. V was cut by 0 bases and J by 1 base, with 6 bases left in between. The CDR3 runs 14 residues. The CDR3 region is CASSQDTPNTEAFF. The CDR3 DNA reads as TGCGCCAGCAGCCAAGACACTCCGAACACTGAAGCTTTCTTT.

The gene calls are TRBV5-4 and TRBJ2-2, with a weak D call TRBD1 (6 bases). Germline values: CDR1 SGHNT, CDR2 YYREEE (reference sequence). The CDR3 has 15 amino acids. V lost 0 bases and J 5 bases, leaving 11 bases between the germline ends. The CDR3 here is CASSLGGRGTGELFF. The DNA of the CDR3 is TGTGCCAGCAGCTTGGGGGGAAGGGGGACCGGGGAGCTGTTTTTT. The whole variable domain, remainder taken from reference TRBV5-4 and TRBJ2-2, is ETGVTQSPTHLIKTRGQQVTLRCSSQSGHNTVSWYQQALGQGPQFIFQYYREEENGRGNFPPRFSGLQFPNYSSELNVNALELDDSALYLCASSLGGRGTGELFFGEGSRLTVL.

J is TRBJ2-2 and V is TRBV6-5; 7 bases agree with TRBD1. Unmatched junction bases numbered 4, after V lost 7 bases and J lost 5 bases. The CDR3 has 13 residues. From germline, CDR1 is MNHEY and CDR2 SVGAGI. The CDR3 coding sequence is TGTGCCAGCACCAGGGGGAAGACCGGGGAGCTGTTTTTT. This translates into CASTRGKTGELFF.

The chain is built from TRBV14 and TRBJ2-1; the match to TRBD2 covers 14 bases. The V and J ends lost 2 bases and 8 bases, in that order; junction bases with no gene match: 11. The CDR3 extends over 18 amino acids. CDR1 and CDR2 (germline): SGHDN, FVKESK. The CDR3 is CASSQRMRGTSGSYEQFF. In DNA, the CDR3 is TGTGCCAGCAGCCAACGTATGCGGGGGACTAGCGGGAGTTATGAGCAGTTCTTC. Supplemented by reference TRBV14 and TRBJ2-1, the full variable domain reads EAGVTQFPSHSVIEKGQTVTLRCDPISGHDNLYWYRRVMGKEIKFLLHFVKESKQDESGMPNNRFLAERTGGTYSTLKVQPAELEDSGVYFCASSQRMRGTSGSYEQFFGPGTRLTVL.

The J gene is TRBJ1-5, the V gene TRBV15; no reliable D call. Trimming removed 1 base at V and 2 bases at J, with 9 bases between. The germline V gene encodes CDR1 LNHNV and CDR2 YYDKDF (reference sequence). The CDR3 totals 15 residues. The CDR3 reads CATSRGPSGNQPQHF. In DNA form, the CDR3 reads TGTGCCACCAGCAGAGGGCCATCAGGCAATCAGCCCCAGCATTTT.

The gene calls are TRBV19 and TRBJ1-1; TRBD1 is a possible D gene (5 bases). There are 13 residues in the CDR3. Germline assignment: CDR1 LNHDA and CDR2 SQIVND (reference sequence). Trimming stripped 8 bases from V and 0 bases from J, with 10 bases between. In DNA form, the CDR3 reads TGTGCCAGTCAGGGAACGATGAACACTGAAGCTTTCTTT. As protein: CASQGTMNTEAFF.

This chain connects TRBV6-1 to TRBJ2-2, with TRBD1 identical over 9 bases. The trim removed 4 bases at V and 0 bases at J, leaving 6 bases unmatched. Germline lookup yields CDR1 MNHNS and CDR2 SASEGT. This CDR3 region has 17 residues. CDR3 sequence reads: CASSAGTGSPNTGELFF. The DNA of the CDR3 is TGTGCCAGCAGTGCCGGGACAGGGAGCCCGAACACCGGGGAGCTGTTTTTT.

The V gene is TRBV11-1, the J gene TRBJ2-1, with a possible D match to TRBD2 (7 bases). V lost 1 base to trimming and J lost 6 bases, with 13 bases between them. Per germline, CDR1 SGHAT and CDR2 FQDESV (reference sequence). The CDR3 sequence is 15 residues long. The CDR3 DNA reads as TGTGCCAGCAGCTTAGGGGTAGGGGGGGTCAATGAGCAGTTCTTC. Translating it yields CASSLGVGGVNEQFF.

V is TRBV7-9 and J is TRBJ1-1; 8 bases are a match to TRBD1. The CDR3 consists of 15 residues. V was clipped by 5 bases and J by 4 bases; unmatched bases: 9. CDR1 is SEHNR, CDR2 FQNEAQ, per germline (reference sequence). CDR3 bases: TGTGCCAGCAGCGACAGGGGCGAAGGGGGCACTGAAGCTTTCTTT. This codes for CASSDRGEGGTEAFF.

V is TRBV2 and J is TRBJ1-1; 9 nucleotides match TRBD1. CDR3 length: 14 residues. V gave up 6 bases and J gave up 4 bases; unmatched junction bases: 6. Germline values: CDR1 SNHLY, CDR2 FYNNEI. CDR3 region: CASRAGQGSTEAFF. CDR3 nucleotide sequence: TGTGCCAGCAGGGCGGGACAGGGTAGCACTGAAGCTTTCTTT.

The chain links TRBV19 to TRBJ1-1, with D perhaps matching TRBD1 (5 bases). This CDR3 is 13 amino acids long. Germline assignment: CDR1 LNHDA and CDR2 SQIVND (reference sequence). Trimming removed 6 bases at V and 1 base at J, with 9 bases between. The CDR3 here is CASRIQENTEAFF. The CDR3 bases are TGTGCCAGTAGGATACAGGAGAACACTGAAGCTTTCTTT.

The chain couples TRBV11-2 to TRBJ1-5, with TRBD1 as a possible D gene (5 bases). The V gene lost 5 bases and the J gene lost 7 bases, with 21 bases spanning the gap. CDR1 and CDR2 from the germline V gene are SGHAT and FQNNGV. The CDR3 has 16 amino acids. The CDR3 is CASSLGGAGRSQPQHF. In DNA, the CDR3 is TGTGCCAGCAGCCTAGGAGGAGCAGGGCGTTCGCAGCCCCAGCATTTT.

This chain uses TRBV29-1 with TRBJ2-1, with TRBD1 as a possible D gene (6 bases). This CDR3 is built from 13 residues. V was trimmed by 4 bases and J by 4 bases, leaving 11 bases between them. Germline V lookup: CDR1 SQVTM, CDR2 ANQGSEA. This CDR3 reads CSVGGTGYNEQFF. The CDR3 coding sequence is TGCAGCGTTGGGGGAACAGGGTACAATGAGCAGTTCTTC.

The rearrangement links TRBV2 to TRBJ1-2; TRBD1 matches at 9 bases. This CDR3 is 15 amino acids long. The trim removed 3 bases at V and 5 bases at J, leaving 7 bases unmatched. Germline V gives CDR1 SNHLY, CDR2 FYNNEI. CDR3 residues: CASSDWTGDGYGYTF. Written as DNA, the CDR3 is TGTGCCAGCAGTGATTGGACAGGGGATGGTTATGGCTACACCTTC.

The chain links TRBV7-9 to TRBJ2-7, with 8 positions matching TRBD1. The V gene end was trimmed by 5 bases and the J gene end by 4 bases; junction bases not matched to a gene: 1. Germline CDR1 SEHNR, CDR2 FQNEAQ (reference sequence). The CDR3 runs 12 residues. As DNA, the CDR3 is TGTGCCAGCAGCCGGACAGGGTACGAGCAGTACGTC. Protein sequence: CASSRTGYEQYV.

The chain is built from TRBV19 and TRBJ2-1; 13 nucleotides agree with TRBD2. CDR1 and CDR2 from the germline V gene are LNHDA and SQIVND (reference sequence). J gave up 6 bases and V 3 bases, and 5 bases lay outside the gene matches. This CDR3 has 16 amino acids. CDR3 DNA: TGTGCCAGTAGTATCCCGAGACTAGCGGGGGGCAATGAGCAGTTCTTC. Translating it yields CASSIPRLAGGNEQFF.

The DNA for the CDR3 is TGTGCCACCAGTGACCTTAGCGGGAGTAGTCCAGATACGCAGTATTTT. It translates to CATSDLSGSSPDTQYF. The chain employs TRBV24-1 and TRBJ2-3; 9 bases align to TRBD2. The CDR3 has 16 residues. The V gene end was trimmed by 4 bases and the J gene end by 4 bases; junction bases not matched to a gene: 8. Germline values: CDR1 KGHDR, CDR2 SFDVKD.